The 13 T cell receptor beta chains below all came from one sample that was sequenced in a study of Ad26.COV2.S vaccination and SARS-CoV-2 variants. The repertoire was sequenced with immunoSEQ multiplex PCR; TCRdb's copy has only in-frame clones and lacks some. The top ten clones hold about 5.9% of a sample with some 180,000 clones, 87% of them seen once. Here the sequenced sample was peripheral blood, taken after recovery from COVID-19. The receptors were gathered from a human donor who had recovered from COVID-19.

This sequence joins TRBV7-9 and TRBJ2-5, with D perhaps TRBD1 (5 bases). The V end lost 8 bases, the J end lost 7 bases, and 14 bases lay between the germline ends. The length of the CDR3 is 12 residues. Germline V gives CDR1 SEHNR, CDR2 FQNEAQ (reference sequence). In DNA, the CDR3 is TGTGCCAGCGGGCTCGTCCAGGGGACCCAGTACTTC. It is translated as CASGLVQGTQYF.

V and J are TRBV9 and TRBJ2-5, with 8 bases identical to TRBD2. Trimming took 0 bases from V and 5 from J; bases not matched to a gene: 12. Germline V lookup: CDR1 SGDLS, CDR2 YYNGEE. This CDR3 is 17 amino acids long. The CDR3 DNA follows: TGTGCCAGCAGCGTAGAGCCAGCGGGAGCGGAATGGGAGACCCAGTACTTC. Translated: CASSVEPAGAEWETQYF.

This chain links TRBV7-8 with TRBJ2-7, with 7 nucleotides matching TRBD2. This CDR3 has 15 residues. Germline V gives CDR1 SGHVS, CDR2 FQNEAQ. V was clipped by 3 bases and J by 5 bases; unmatched bases: 10. CDR3 amino acids: CASSFSPGRSNEQYF. As DNA, the CDR3 is TGTGCCAGCAGCTTTTCTCCCGGGAGGAGCAACGAGCAGTACTTC.

For this clone: The junction shows a germline mismatch at one end, possibly a read error. J is TRBJ1-4 and V is TRBV27, with D tentatively TRBD1 (6 bases). This CDR3 region has 11 residues. Germline V lookup: CDR1 MNHEY, CDR2 SMNVEV (reference sequence). CDR3 sequence: CASSLTTGIAF. CDR3 coding DNA: TGTGCCAGCAGCTTAACGACAGGTATTGCTTTT.

This chain joins TRBV7-8 and TRBJ2-3; 8 bases match TRBD2. The CDR3 loop spans 16 amino acids. After removal of 4 bases from V and 1 base from J, the junction contained 7 bases not matched to a gene. Germline CDR1 SGHVS, CDR2 FQNEAQ. CDR3 nucleotide sequence: TGTGCCAGCAGCTCCCACCCAGCGGGGGGCACAGATACGCAGTATTTT. Its protein is CASSSHPAGGTDTQYF.

This chain joins TRBV9 and TRBJ1-2; D not resolved. V lost 3 bases and J 0 bases, leaving 6 bases between the germline ends. The CDR3 is 13 residues long. The germline V gene encodes CDR1 SGDLS and CDR2 YYNGEE. The CDR3 is CASSGASNYGYTF. CDR3 in DNA: TGTGCCAGCAGCGGGGCCTCTAACTATGGCTACACCTTC. The whole variable domain, remainder taken from reference TRBV9 and TRBJ1-2, is DSGVTQTPKHLITATGQRVTLRCSPRSGDLSVYWYQQSLDQGLQFLIQYYNGEERAKGNILERFSAQQFPDLHSELNLSSLELGDSALYFCASSGASNYGYTFGSGTRLTVV.

V and J are TRBV19 and TRBJ1-1; 8 nucleotides match TRBD1. Trimming took 3 bases from V and 3 from J; bases not matched to a gene: 6. The CDR3 length is 15 residues. The germline V gene encodes CDR1 LNHDA and CDR2 SQIVND (reference sequence). Written as DNA, the CDR3 is TGTGCCAGTAGTATCCAGGGGGCTCGGGACACTGAAGCTTTCTTT. Its translation: CASSIQGARDTEAFF.

V is TRBV6-5 and J is TRBJ2-5, with D possibly matching TRBD2 (5 bases). Deletions cut 6 bases from V and 5 bases from J, with 16 bases between. The CDR3 consists of 14 residues. Germline V gene data show CDR1 as MNHEY and CDR2 as SVGAGI. The CDR3 DNA reads as TGTGCCAGCAGGGGCGGAGGAATTGGGGAGACCCAGTACTTC. This translates into CASRGGGIGETQYF.

The V call is TRBV5-1, the J call TRBJ2-3; 8 bases are a match to TRBD1. Trimming at V came to 9 bases and at J to 3 bases, leaving 9 bases not matched to a gene. Germline V gene sequence: CDR1 SGHRS, CDR2 YFSETQ. CDR3 size: 14 residues. This CDR3 is CATQRQGTTDTQYF. CDR3 in DNA: TGCGCCACCCAGAGACAGGGGACGACAGATACGCAGTATTTT.

The chain recombines TRBV18 with TRBJ2-5; D remains ambiguous. V gave up 3 bases and J gave up 4 bases, with 12 bases separating them. The CDR3 contains 14 residues. Germline CDR1 reads KGHSH; CDR2 reads LQKENI. In DNA, the CDR3 is TGTGCCAGCTCACCTTTGAAGGCCGGAGAGACCCAGTACTTC. Translation gives CASSPLKAGETQYF.

The chain links TRBV10-3 to TRBJ1-1, with 8 bases matching TRBD1. The CDR3 consists of 12 residues. CDR1 ENHRY and CDR2 SYGVKD come from the germline V gene. Trimming cost V 11 bases and J 4 bases; bases outside gene matches: 6. CDR3 protein: CASGQGPTEAFF. As DNA, the CDR3 is TGTGCCTCCGGACAGGGTCCCACTGAAGCTTTCTTT.

This sequence joins TRBV11-3 and TRBJ2-5; D is unclear. The CDR3 is 12 residues long. Trimming removed 1 base from V and 7 bases from J, with 7 bases in between. Germline V gene data show CDR1 as SGHNT and CDR2 as YENEEA. CDR3 in amino acids: CASSLAQTTQYF. The CDR3 coding sequence is TGTGCCAGCAGCTTAGCACAGACGACCCAGTACTTC.

On this clone itself: In the same sample, other DNA sequences code for this CDR3. The chain couples TRBV15 to TRBJ2-7; D possibly matches TRBD1 or TRBD2 (5 bases each). This CDR3 has 14 residues. In germline, CDR1 is LNHNV, CDR2 YYDKDF (reference sequence). V was shortened by 0 bases and J by 3 bases, with 9 bases between the two germline ends. The CDR3 DNA sequence: TGTGCCACCAGCAGAGATCGGGGCCTCTACGAGCAGTACTTC. Protein sequence: CATSRDRGLYEQYF.